One and the same sample provided the 28 T cell receptor beta chains below, sequenced in a study of cytotoxic CD8 clonotypes in ibrutinib-treated CLL. Only in-frame clones appear in the TCRdb table, and some are missing; sequencing was by immunoSEQ multiplex PCR. This table holds roughly 63,000 clones, approximately 62% found once. The sequencing here drew on PBMCs, taken after 12 months of ibrutinib treatment. The source of these receptors is a human donor with chronic lymphocytic leukemia.

This clone was seen more than once but under ten times. As DNA, the CDR3 is TGTGCCAGCAGCCCAACGGACAGGGGAATAAACACTGAAGCTTTCTTT. It is translated as CASSPTDRGINTEAFF. The chain is built from TRBV7-8 and TRBJ1-1; 9 bases agree with TRBD1. The V segment lost 5 bases and the J segment 2 bases; nucleotides outside the gene matches: 9. Germline-derived CDR1 and CDR2 are SGHVS and FQNEAQ. The CDR3 is made up of 16 amino acids.

The chain links TRBV7-6 to TRBJ1-3; D not resolved. The CDR3 sequence is 15 residues long. Per the germline V gene, CDR1 is SGHVS and CDR2 is FNYEAQ. Trimming removed 2 bases from V and 0 bases from J, with 8 bases in between. CDR3 coding DNA: TGTGCCAGCAGCTTACGGGCCCTCTCTGGAAACACCATATATTTT. This gives the protein CASSLRALSGNTIYF.

This sequence joins TRBV6-5 and TRBJ2-7; the match to TRBD2 covers 7 bases. The CDR3 consists of 12 residues. The V gene's germline CDR1 is MNHEY and CDR2 SVGAGI. The junction had 2 bases not matched to a gene; V was cut back by 6 bases and J by 3 bases. The CDR3 coding sequence is TGTGCCAGCAGACGGACTAGCTACGAGCAGTACTTC. Translating it yields CASRRTSYEQYF.

About this clone: Compared with germline, one end of the junction differs, possibly owing to a read error. The V gene is TRBV10-3, the J gene TRBJ2-5; D unclear. This CDR3 has 15 residues. CDR1 and CDR2 from the germline V gene are ENHRY and SYGVKD. CDR3 bases: TGTGCCAGCAGTTACTCAGGTCTTGTGGAAGAGACCCAGTACTTC. It specifies CASSYSGLVEETQYF.

The chain has TRBV5-1 and TRBJ2-7; TRBD1 aligns across 7 bases. This CDR3 has 17 amino acids. Germline V gene lookup returns CDR1 SGHRS and CDR2 YFSETQ. Trimming removed 7 bases from V and 3 bases from J; junction bases left unmatched: 19. The CDR3 bases are TGCGCCAGCCGCCCAACAGGGGTCCTCTTGCGCGGCTACGAGCAGTACTTC. It is translated as CASRPTGVLLRGYEQYF. Combining the CDR3 with reference TRBV5-1 and TRBJ2-7 gives the whole variable domain KAGVTQTPRYLIKTRGQQVTLSCSPISGHRSVSWYQQTPGQGLQFLFEYFSETQRNKGNFPGRFSGRQFSNSRSEMNVSTLELGDSALYLCASRPTGVLLRGYEQYFGPGTRLTVT.

This chain uses TRBV13 with TRBJ1-1, with TRBD1 as a possible D gene (5 bases). Germline loops: CDR1 PRHDT, CDR2 FYEKMQ (reference sequence). The CDR3 totals 13 residues. Trimming pared 3 bases from V and 2 bases from J, leaving 7 bases between. CDR3 bases: TGTGCCAGCAGCTTCAGGGATAACACTGAAGCTTTCTTT. Its translation is CASSFRDNTEAFF.

The V gene is TRBV7-2, the J gene TRBJ2-7, with TRBD2 identical over 10 bases. Germline V gene lookup returns CDR1 SGHTA and CDR2 FQGNSA. The CDR3 runs to 16 residues. The J segment lost 5 bases and the V segment lost 4 bases, leaving 11 bases of the junction unmatched. DNA for the CDR3: TGTGCCAGCAGCTCGTTTCCGGGACTAGCGAGCCACGAGCAGTACTTC. Translating it yields CASSSFPGLASHEQYF.

The table lists this clone with a count of one. This chain uses TRBV27 with TRBJ1-1, with a tentative D call TRBD1 (6 bases). The CDR3 extends over 13 amino acids. The V gene lost 5 bases and the J gene lost 7 bases, with 14 bases spanning the gap. The germline V gene has CDR1 MNHEY and CDR2 SMNVEV (reference sequence). CDR3 DNA: TGTGCCAGCAGTCCGGGGACATACATTGAAGCTTTCTTT. Protein sequence: CASSPGTYIEAFF.

The rearrangement joins TRBV29-1 to TRBJ2-7; perhaps TRBD2 as D (6 bases). The CDR3 contains 14 residues. The germline V gene encodes CDR1 SQVTM and CDR2 ANQGSEA. The V end was cut by 0 bases, the J end by 2 bases, with 11 bases between. The CDR3 DNA sequence: TGCAGCGTTGAAGATCTCGGGGGAACCTACGAGCAGTACTTC. The encoded protein is CSVEDLGGTYEQYF.

The V gene is TRBV5-6, the J gene TRBJ1-2; 8 bases are a match to TRBD1. After removal of 3 bases from V and 4 bases from J, the junction contained 5 bases not matched to a gene. Per germline, CDR1 SGHDT and CDR2 YYEEEE. The CDR3 is 14 residues long. Here the CDR3 DNA reads TGTGCCAGCAGCTGGAGGGGACAGGTCTATGGCTACACCTTC. Translated, it gives CASSWRGQVYGYTF.

The rearrangement links TRBV13 to TRBJ2-5, with D tentatively TRBD1 or TRBD2 (6 bases each). V was clipped by 3 bases and J by 4 bases, with 15 bases between them. CDR3 length equals 15 residues. Per germline, CDR1 PRHDT and CDR2 FYEKMQ (reference sequence). The CDR3 region is CASSFWGAGGETQYF. DNA of the CDR3: TGTGCCAGCAGCTTTTGGGGGGCCGGGGGAGAGACCCAGTACTTC.

V and J are TRBV6-4 and TRBJ2-2; TRBD1 matches at 9 bases. Germline lookup yields CDR1 MRHNA and CDR2 SNTAGT. Trimming took 6 bases from V and 1 from J; bases not matched to a gene: 3. The CDR3 covers 15 residues. CDR3 region: CASRAGQGNTGELFF. Written as DNA, the CDR3 is TGTGCCAGCAGGGCGGGACAGGGGAACACCGGGGAGCTGTTTTTT.

CDR3 in DNA: TGTGCCAGTAGTATGGCGGGCACACAATCACCCCTCCACTTT. This gives the protein CASSMAGTQSPLHF. The V and J genes are TRBV19 and TRBJ1-6, with no clear D. Germline V gene data show CDR1 as LNHDA and CDR2 as SQIVND (reference sequence). The CDR3 consists of 14 residues. Trimming pared 3 bases from V and 10 bases from J, leaving 13 bases between.

In this sample, this clone turned up once. The V call is TRBV18, the J call TRBJ2-3, with unresolved D. The ends were cut back, 2 bases at V and 1 base at J, with 7 bases in the middle. Germline V gene data show CDR1 as KGHSH and CDR2 as LQKENI. The CDR3 has 14 amino acids. The CDR3 region has the DNA TGTGCCAGCTCACCATCAGTCCGCACAGATACGCAGTATTTT. It encodes CASSPSVRTDTQYF.

The chain recombines TRBV18 with TRBJ2-3; the match to TRBD2 covers 12 bases. Trimming cost V 2 bases and J 1 base; bases outside gene matches: 16. Germline CDR1 is KGHSH and CDR2 is LQKENI. There are 21 residues in the CDR3. CDR3 DNA sequence: TGTGCCAGCTCACCAACTACCTCCCTCCTAGCGGGGGGGCCAGGCACAGATACGCAGTATTTT. Translation gives CASSPTTSLLAGGPGTDTQYF. Together with reference TRBV18 and TRBJ2-3, the CDR3 gives the full variable domain: NAGVMQNPRHLVRRRGQEARLRCSPMKGHSHVYWYRQLPEEGLKFMVYLQKENIIDESGMPKERFSAEFPKEGPSILRIQQVVRGDSAAYFCASSPTTSLLAGGPGTDTQYFGPGTRLTVL.

This rearrangement joins TRBV2 to TRBJ2-5; D ambiguous. Germline CDR1 SNHLY, CDR2 FYNNEI. With 7 bases removed from V and 5 bases from J, the gap between germline ends came to 8 bases. The CDR3 spans 11 residues. The CDR3 DNA sequence: TGTGCCAGCACCCTAGAGGAGACCCAGTACTTC. Protein product: CASTLEETQYF.

The chain employs TRBV28 and TRBJ1-5; D remains ambiguous. The V gene lost 3 bases and the J gene lost 11 bases, with 11 bases spanning the gap. Germline-derived CDR1 and CDR2 are MDHEN and SYDVKM. The CDR3 totals 12 residues. The CDR3 DNA follows: TGTGCCAGCAGTTTCCCCGGCTTGGCCCAGCATTTT. It encodes CASSFPGLAQHF.

A single count supports this clone. This chain uses TRBV2 with TRBJ1-1; 9 bases are shared with TRBD1. The V and J ends lost 6 bases and 6 bases, in that order; junction bases with no gene match: 8. CDR1 is SNHLY, CDR2 FYNNEI, per germline. This CDR3 region has 14 residues. The CDR3 protein is CASRETGGAPEAFF. Here the CDR3 DNA reads TGTGCCAGCAGGGAAACAGGGGGCGCGCCTGAAGCTTTCTTT.

This chain uses TRBV19 with TRBJ2-5; 12 positions agree with TRBD1. This CDR3 is built from 18 residues. J lost 6 bases, V lost 5 bases, and 16 bases had no gene match. CDR1 is LNHDA and CDR2 is SQIVND in the germline V gene (reference sequence). Here the CDR3 reads CASSLRTGTGGVRKTQYF. In DNA form, the CDR3 reads TGTGCCAGTAGTCTCCGAACCGGGACAGGGGGCGTGAGAAAGACCCAGTACTTC.

This clone was detected ten times or more. V gene TRBV27 combines with J gene TRBJ2-1; TRBD1 aligns across 8 bases. V lost 5 bases and J lost 4; bases outside the gene matches: 10. The V gene's germline CDR1 is MNHEY and CDR2 SMNVEV (reference sequence). CDR3 size: 16 residues. The chain's CDR3 is CASSGSGTGPYNEQFF. For the CDR3, the DNA is TGTGCCAGCAGTGGATCCGGGACAGGACCGTACAATGAGCAGTTCTTC.

This rearrangement joins TRBV25-1 to TRBJ1-5; D remains ambiguous. The CDR3 is made up of 13 amino acids. Between the trimmed V and J ends, which lost 11 bases and 0 bases, there was a span of 11 bases. Germline lookup yields CDR1 MGHDK and CDR2 SYGVNS. The DNA of the CDR3 is TGTGCCGTGTTCTTTCATAGCAATCAGCCCCAGCATTTT. Translating gives CAVFFHSNQPQHF. Looking up the rest from reference TRBV25-1 and TRBJ1-5 gives the full variable domain: EADIYQTPRYLVIGTGKKITLECSQTMGHDKMYWYQQDPGMELHLIHYSYGVNSTEKGDLSSESTVSRIRTEHFPLTLESARPSHTSQYLCAVFFHSNQPQHFGDGTRLSIL.

There are many counts of this clone. The CDR3 spells CASSYSGRIEHGYTF. CDR3 sequence (DNA): TGTGCCAGCAGTTACTCCGGCAGGATAGAGCATGGCTACACCTTC. The chain is built from TRBV6-5 and TRBJ1-2; D uncertain. Trimming cost V 0 bases and J 6 bases, with 14 bases left between them. This CDR3 is 15 amino acids long. CDR1 is MNHEY and CDR2 is SVGAGI in the germline V gene.

This clone has ten or more counts. The rearrangement uses TRBV19 and TRBJ1-2, with TRBD1 identical over 8 bases. Germline V lookup: CDR1 LNHDA, CDR2 SQIVND (reference sequence). The CDR3 has 13 amino acids. The ends lost 10 bases at V and 3 bases at J; junction bases unmatched: 7. The CDR3 spells CATRQGADYGYTF. The CDR3 coding sequence is TGTGCCACCCGTCAGGGGGCTGACTATGGCTACACCTTC. Using reference TRBV19 and TRBJ1-2 for the parts outside the CDR3, the full variable domain is DGGITQSPKYLFRKEGQNVTLSCEQNLNHDAMYWYRQDPGQGLRLIYYSQIVNDFQKGDIAEGYSVSREKKESFPLTVTSAQKNPTAFYLCATRQGADYGYTFGSGTRLTVV.

With regard to this clone: Only one base separates this from a far larger clonotype, so it likely reflects a read error. The rearrangement links TRBV13 to TRBJ2-7; the D is unclear. V was shortened by 7 bases and J by 2 bases, with 12 bases between the two germline ends. The CDR3 loop spans 13 amino acids. Germline assignment: CDR1 PRHDT and CDR2 FYEKMQ (reference sequence). The CDR3 nucleotides are TGTGCCAGCAATCCCCAGGATGCCTACGAGCAGTACTTC. Encoded protein: CASNPQDAYEQYF.

In its sample, this clone was seen a few times. The rearrangement links TRBV6-1 to TRBJ1-2; D call uncertain. The V and J ends lost 2 bases and 1 base respectively, with 14 bases between them. This CDR3 has 16 residues. Germline V gene sequence: CDR1 MNHNS, CDR2 SASEGT. CDR3 loop: CASSELGPVGNYGYTF. The DNA for the CDR3 is TGTGCCAGCAGTGAACTTGGACCTGTGGGTAACTATGGCTACACCTTC.

This clone was seen many times. This rearrangement joins TRBV10-3 to TRBJ1-1; 10 bases are shared with TRBD1. The CDR3 spans 17 residues. Germline CDR1 is ENHRY and CDR2 is SYGVKD. Trimming at V came to 6 bases and at J to 4 bases, leaving 14 bases not matched to a gene. The DNA of the CDR3 is TGTGCCATCAGCCACACGGGACAGGGGTCGGTGGGCACTGAAGCTTTCTTT. It codes for CAISHTGQGSVGTEAFF.

This clone was observed a single time. The V gene is TRBV5-1, the J gene TRBJ1-3; perhaps TRBD1 as D (6 bases). CDR3 length equals 19 residues. With 0 bases removed from V and 0 bases from J, the gap between germline ends came to 19 bases. The V gene's germline CDR1 is SGHRS and CDR2 YFSETQ. CDR3 sequence reads: CASSLASGARLFSGNTIYF. In DNA form, the CDR3 reads TGCGCCAGCAGCTTGGCTTCGGGGGCCCGATTGTTCTCTGGAAACACCATATATTTT.

V is TRBV5-1 and J is TRBJ1-2; TRBD1 agrees at 7 bases. The CDR3 totals 17 residues. The germline CDR1 and CDR2 sequences are SGHRS and YFSETQ. The junction had 17 bases not matched to a gene; V was cut back by 2 bases and J by 7 bases. CDR3 residues: CASSFGPDRPLGAGYTF. The CDR3 DNA reads TGCGCCAGCAGCTTTGGCCCGGACAGGCCGCTCGGCGCTGGCTACACCTTC.